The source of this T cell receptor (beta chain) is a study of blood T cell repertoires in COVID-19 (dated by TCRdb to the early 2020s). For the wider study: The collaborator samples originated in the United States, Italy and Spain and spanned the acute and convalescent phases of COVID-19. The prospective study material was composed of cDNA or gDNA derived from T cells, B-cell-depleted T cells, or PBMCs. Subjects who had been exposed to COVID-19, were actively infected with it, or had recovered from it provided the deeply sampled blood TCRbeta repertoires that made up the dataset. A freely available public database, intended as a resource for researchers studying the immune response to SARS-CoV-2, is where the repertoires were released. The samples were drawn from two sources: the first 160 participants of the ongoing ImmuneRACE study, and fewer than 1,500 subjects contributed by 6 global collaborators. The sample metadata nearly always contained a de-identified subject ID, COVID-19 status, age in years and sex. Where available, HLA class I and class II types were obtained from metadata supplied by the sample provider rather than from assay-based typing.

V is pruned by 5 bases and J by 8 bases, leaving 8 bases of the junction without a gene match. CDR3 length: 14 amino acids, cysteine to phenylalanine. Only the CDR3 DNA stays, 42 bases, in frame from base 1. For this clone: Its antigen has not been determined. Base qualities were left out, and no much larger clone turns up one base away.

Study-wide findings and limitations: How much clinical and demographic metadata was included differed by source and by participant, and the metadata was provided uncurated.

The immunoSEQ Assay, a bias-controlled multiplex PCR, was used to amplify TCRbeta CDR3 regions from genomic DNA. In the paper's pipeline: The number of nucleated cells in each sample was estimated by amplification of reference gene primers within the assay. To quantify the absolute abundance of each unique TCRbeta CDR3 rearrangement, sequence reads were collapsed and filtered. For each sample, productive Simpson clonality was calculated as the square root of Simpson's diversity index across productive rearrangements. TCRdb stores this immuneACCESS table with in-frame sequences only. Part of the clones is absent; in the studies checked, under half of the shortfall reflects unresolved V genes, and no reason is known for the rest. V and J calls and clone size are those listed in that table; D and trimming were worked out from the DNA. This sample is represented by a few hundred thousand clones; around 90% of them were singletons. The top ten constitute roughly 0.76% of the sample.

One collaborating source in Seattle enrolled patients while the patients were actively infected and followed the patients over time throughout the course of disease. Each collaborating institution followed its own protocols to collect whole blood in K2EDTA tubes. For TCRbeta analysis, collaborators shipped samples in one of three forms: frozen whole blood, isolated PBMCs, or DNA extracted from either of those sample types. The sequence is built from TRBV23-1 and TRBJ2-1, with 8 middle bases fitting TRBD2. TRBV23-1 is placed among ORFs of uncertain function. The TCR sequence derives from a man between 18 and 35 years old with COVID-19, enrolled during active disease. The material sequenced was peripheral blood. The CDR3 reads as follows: CASSVSGSCDEQFF. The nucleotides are TGCGCCAGCAGTGTGAGCGGGAGTTGTGATGAGCAGTTCTTC.